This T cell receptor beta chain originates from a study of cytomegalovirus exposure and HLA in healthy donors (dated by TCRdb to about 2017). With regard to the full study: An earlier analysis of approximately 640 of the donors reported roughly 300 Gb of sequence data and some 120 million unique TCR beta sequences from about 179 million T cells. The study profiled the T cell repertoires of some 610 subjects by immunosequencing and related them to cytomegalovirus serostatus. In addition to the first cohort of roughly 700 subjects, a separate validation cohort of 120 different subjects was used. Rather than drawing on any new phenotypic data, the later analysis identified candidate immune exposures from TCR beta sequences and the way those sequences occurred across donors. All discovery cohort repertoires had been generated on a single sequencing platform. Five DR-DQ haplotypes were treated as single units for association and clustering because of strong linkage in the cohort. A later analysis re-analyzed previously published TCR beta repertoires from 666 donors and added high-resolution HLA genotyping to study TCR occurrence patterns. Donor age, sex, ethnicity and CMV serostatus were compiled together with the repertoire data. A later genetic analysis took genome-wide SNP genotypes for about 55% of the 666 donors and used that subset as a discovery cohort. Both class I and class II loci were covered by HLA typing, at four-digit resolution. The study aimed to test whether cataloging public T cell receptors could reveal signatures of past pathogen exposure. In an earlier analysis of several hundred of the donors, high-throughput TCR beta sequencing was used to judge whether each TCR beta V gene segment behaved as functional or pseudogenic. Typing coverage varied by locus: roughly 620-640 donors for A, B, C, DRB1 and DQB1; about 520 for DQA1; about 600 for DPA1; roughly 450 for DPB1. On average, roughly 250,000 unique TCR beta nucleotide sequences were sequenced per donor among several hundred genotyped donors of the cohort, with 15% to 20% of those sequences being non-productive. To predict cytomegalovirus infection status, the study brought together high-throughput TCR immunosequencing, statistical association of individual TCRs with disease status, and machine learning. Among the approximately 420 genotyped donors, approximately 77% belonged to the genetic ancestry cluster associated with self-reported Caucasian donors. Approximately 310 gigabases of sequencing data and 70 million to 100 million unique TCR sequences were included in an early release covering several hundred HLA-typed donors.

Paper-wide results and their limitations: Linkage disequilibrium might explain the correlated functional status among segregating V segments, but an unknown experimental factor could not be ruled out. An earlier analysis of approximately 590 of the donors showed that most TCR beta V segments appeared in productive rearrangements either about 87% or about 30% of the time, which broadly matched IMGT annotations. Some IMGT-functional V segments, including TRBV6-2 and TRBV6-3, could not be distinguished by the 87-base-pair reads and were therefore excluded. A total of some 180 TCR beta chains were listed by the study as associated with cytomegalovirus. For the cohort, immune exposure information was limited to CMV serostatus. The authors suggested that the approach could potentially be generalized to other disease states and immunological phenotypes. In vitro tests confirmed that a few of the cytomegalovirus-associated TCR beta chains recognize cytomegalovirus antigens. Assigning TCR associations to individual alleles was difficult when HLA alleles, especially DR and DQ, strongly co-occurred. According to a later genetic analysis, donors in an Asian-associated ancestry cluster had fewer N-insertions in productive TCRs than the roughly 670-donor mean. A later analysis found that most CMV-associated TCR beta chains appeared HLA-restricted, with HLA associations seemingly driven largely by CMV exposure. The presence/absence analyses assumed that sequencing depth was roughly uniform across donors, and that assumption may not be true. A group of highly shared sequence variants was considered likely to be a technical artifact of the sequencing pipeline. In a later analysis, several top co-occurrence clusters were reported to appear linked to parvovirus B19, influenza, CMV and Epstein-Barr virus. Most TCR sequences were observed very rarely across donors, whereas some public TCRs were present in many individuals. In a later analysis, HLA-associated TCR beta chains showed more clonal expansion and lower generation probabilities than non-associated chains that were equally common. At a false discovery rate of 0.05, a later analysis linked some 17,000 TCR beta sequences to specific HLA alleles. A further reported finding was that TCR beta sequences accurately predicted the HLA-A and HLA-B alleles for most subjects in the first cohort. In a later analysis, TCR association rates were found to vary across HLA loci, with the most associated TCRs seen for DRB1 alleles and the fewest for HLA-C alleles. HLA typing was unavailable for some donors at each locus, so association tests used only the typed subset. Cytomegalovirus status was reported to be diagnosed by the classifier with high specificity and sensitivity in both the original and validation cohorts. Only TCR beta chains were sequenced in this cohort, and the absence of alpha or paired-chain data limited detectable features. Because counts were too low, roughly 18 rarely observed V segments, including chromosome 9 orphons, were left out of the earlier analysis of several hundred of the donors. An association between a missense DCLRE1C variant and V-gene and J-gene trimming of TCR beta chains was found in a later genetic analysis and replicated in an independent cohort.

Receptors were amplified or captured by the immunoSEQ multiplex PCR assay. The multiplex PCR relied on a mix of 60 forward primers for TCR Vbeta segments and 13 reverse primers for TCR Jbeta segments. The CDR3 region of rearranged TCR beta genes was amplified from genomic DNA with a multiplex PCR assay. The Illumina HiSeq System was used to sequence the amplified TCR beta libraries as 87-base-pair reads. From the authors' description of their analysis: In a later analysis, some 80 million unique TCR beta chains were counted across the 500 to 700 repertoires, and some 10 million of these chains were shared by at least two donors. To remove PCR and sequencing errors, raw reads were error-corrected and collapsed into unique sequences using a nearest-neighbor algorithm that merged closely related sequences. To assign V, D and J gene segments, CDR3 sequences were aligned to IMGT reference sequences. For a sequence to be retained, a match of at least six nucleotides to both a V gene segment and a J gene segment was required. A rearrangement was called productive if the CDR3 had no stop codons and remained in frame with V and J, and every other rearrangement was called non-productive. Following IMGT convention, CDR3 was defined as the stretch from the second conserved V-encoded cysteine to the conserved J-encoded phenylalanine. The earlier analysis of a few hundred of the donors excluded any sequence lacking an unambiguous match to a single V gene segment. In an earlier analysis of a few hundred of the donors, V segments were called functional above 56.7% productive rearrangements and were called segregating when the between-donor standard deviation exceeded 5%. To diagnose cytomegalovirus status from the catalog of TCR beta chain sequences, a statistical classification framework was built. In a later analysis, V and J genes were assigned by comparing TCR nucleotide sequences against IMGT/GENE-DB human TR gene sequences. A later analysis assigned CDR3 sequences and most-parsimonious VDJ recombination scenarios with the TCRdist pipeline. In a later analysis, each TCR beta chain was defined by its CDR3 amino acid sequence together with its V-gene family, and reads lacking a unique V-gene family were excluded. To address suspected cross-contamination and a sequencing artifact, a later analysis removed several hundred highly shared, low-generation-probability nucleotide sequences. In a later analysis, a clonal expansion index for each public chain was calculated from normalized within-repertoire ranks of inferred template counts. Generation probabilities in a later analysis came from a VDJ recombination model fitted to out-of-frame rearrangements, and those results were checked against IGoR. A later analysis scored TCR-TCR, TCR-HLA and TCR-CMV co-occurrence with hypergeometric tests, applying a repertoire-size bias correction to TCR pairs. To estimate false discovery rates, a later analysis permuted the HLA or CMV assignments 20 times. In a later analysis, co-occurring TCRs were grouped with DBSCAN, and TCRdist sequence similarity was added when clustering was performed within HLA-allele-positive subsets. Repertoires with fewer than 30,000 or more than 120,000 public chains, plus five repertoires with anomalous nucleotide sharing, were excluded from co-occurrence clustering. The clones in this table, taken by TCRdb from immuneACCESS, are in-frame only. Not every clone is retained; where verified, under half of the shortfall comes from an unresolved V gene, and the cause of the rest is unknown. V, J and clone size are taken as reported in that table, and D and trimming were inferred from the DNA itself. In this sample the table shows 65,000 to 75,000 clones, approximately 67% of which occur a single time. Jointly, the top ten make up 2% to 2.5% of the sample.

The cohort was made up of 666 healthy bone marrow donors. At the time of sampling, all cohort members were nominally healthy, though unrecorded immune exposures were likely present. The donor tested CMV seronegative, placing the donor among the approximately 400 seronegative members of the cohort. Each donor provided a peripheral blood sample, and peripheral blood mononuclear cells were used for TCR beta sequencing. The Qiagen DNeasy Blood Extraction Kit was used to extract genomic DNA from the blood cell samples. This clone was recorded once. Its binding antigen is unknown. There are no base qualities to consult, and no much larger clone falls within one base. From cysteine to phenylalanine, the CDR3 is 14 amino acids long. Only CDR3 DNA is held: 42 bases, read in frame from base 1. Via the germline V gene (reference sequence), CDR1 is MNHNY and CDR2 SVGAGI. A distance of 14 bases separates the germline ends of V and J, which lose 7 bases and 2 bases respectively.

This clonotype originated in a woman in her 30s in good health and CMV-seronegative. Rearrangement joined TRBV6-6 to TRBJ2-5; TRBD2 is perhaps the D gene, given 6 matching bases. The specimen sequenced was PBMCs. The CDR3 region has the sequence CASTLSRGQETQYF. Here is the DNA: TGTGCCAGCACCTTGAGCCGGGGGCAAGAGACCCAGTACTTC.